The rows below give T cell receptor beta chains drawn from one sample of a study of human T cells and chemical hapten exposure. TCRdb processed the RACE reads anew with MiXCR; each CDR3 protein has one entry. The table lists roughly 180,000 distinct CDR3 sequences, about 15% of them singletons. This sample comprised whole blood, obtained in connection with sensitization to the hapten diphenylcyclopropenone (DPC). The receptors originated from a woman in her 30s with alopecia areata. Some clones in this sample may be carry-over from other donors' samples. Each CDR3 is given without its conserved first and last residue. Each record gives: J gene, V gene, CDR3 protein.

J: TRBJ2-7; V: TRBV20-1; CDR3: SARKGPPSYEQY
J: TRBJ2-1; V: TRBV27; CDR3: ASSSSFGYNEQF
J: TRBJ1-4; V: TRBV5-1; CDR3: ASSLGEPGIRGEKLF
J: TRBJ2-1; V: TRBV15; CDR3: ATSRDVQTRHEQF
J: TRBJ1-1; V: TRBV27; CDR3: ASSLNGQTNTEAF
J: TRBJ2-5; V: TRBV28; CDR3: ASSYPPTQY
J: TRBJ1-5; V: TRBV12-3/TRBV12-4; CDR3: ASSQPYSNQPQH
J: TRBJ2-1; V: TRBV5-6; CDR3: ASSLTLAGRANNEQF
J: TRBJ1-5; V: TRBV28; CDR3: ASSSGGSGNQPQH
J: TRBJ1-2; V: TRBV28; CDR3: ASSLVGTASLSYGYT
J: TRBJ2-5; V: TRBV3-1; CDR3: ASSQAPFEETQY
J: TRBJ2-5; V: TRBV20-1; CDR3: SARSPGPSWETQY
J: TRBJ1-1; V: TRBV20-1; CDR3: SACPPLGQGEITEAF
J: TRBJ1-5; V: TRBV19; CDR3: ASSILDRGYYQPQH
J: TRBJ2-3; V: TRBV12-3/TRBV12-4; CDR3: ASSSHRGGDTQY
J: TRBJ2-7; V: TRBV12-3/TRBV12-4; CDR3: ASSYGTHGPYEQY
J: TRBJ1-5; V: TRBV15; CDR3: ATSRDLGVGQPQH
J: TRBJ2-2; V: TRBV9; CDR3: ASSPRLAGLTGELF
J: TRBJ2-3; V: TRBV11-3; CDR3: ASSRGGSDTQY
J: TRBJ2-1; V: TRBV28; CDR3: ASSLLRLAGFSDDYNEQF
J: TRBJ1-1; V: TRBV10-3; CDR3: AIRTSQGPLTEAF
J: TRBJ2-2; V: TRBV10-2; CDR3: ASRIGTLNTGELF
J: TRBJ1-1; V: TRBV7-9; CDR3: ASSTNTEAF
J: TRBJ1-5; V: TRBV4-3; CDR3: ASSQIEGESQH
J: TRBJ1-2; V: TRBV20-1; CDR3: SAREWQGIRYYGYT
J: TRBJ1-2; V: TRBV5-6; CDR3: ASTWAGLNYGYT
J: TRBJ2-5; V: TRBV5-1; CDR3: ASSLAGETEETQY
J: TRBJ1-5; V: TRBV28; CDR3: ASSLFDSNQPQH
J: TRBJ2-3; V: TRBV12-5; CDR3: ASGFRLAGDTQY
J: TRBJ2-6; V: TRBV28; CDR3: ASRPSGAGANVLT
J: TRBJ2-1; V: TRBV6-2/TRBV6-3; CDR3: ASSYSQADSYNEQF
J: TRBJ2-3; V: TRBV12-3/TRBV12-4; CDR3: ASSLKQTQY
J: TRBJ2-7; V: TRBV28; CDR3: ASSPPTVYEQY
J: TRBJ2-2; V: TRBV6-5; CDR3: ASMLGGGMVTGELF
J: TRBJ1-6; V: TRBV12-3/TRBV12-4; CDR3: ASSFRQGGSPLH
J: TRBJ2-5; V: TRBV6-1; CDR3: ASSADRGRPQETQY
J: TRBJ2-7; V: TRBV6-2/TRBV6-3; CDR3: ASSSYGSSYEQY
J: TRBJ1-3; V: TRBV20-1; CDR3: SAGQGADTIY
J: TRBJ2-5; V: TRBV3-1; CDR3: ASSQGTIRGIETQY
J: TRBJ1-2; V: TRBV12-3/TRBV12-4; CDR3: ASTLGDPKGGYGYT
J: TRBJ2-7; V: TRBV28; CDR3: ASSTIQGAPYEQY